Below are 16 T cell receptor beta chains sequenced from a single sample in a study of T-cell reconstitution after alpha-beta-depleted transplantation in children. Molecular barcoding with unique molecular identifiers was used for the TCRbeta library. MiXCR was run by TCRdb on the PCR reads, yielding one entry per CDR3 protein. The repertoire holds 750,000 to 950,000 distinct CDR3 sequences, with less than 20% as singletons. This specimen was PBMCs, mostly from graft donor cells, taken 360 days after TCRalphabeta/CD19-depleted stem cell transplant. The receptors stem from a male patient between 5 and 17 years old who had a stem cell transplant for acute lymphoblastic leukemia, so the T cells may come from the graft donor.

The V gene is TRBV4-2, the J gene TRBJ2-7; 7 nucleotides agree with TRBD2. Germline CDR1 and CDR2: LGHNA and YNFKEQ. Trimming at V came to 3 bases and at J to 2 bases, leaving 10 bases not matched to a gene. The CDR3 consists of 16 residues. CDR3 loop: CASSQVLRGRAYEQYF. The DNA for the CDR3 is TGTGCCAGCAGCCAGGTCCTCCGTGGGAGGGCCTACGAGCAGTACTTC.

The chain employs TRBV5-1 and TRBJ1-1; D call uncertain. Germline-derived CDR1 and CDR2 are SGHRS and YFSETQ. This CDR3 spans 16 amino acids. V shed 0 bases and J shed 5 bases, with 17 bases lying between them. The CDR3 loop reads CASSLVRGPSGTEAFF. The CDR3 DNA reads TGCGCCAGCAGCTTGGTTCGGGGTCCCTCGGGTACTGAAGCTTTCTTT.

V usage is TRBV2 and J usage is TRBJ2-7; the match to TRBD2 covers 10 bases. With V trimmed by 0 bases and J by 2 bases, 4 bases remained unmatched. Germline CDR1 is SNHLY and CDR2 is FYNNEI. The CDR3 runs 16 residues. The CDR3 loop reads CASSEARTSGPYEQYF. CDR3 nucleotide sequence: TGTGCCAGCAGTGAAGCTAGGACTAGCGGACCCTACGAGCAGTACTTC.

The table lists this clonotype with a few counts. The chain is built from TRBV18 and TRBJ2-3; 8 positions agree with TRBD2. The V and J ends lost 2 bases and 1 base, in that order; junction bases with no gene match: 5. This CDR3 region has 16 residues. Germline assignment: CDR1 KGHSH and CDR2 LQKENI. DNA of the CDR3: TGTGCCAGCTCACCAAGGGCGGGAGGAGGCACAGATACGCAGTATTTT. Encoded protein: CASSPRAGGGTDTQYF.

The V and J genes are TRBV7-9 and TRBJ2-7; possible D gene TRBD2, 5 bases. V lost 5 bases and J lost 2, with 10 bases in between. Looked up from germline, CDR1 is SEHNR and CDR2 is FQNEAQ (reference sequence). This CDR3 is 13 amino acids long. The CDR3 region has the DNA TGTGCCAGCAGCAAAGGAGGACCCTACGAGCAGTACTTC. It is translated as CASSKGGPYEQYF.

This clonotype was seen a handful of times. As DNA, the CDR3 is TGTGCCACCAGCCACAAGTGGGGTCCCGGGGAGCTGTTTTTT. Protein product: CATSHKWGPGELFF. This chain connects TRBV15 to TRBJ2-2; D is unresolved. Germline CDR1 LNHNV, CDR2 YYDKDF (reference sequence). The CDR3 runs to 14 residues. V lost 5 bases, J lost 6 bases, and 13 bases lay in between. Using reference TRBV15 and TRBJ2-2 for the parts outside the CDR3, the full variable domain is DAMVIQNPRYQVTQFGKPVTLSCSQTLNHNVMYWYQQKSSQAPKLLFHYYDKDFNNEADTPDNFQSRRPNTSFCFLDIRSPGLGDTAMYLCATSHKWGPGELFFGEGSRLTVL.

The chain couples TRBV5-1 to TRBJ1-1; no clear D. CDR3 length: 13 residues. Trimming took off 4 bases at V and 4 bases at J, with 11 bases between the two ends. Per the germline V gene, CDR1 is SGHRS and CDR2 is YFSETQ. The chain's CDR3 is CASSPRIGTEAFF. The CDR3 nucleotides are TGCGCCAGCAGCCCCAGGATCGGCACTGAAGCTTTCTTT.

In its sample, this clonotype was seen a few times. The chain links TRBV7-2 to TRBJ1-4, with 7 bases fitting TRBD1. The germline CDR1 and CDR2 sequences are SGHTA and FQGNSA. V lost 4 bases and J lost 6; bases outside the gene matches: 8. The CDR3 spans 15 residues. CDR3 nucleotides: TGTGCCAGCAGCTCCCGGCCAGGGGGTGATGAAAAACTGTTTTTT. Its protein is CASSSRPGGDEKLFF.

This clonotype was seen more than once but under ten times. The chain links TRBV19 to TRBJ2-6; unclear D gene. The V gene lost 7 bases and the J gene lost 4 bases, with 8 bases spanning the gap. Germline assignment: CDR1 LNHDA and CDR2 SQIVND (reference sequence). The CDR3 contains 13 residues. The CDR3, as DNA: TGTGCCAGTACCGACTTGGGGGCCAACGTCCTGACTTTC. Its protein is CASTDLGANVLTF.

The gene calls are TRBV11-2 and TRBJ2-3, with 14 nucleotides matching TRBD2. This CDR3 is built from 19 residues. Trimming removed 5 bases from V and 1 base from J; junction bases left unmatched: 11. Germline values: CDR1 SGHAT, CDR2 FQNNGV. CDR3 region: CASSRRLAGGPLGTDTQYF. CDR3 nucleotides: TGTGCCAGCAGCCGTCGACTAGCGGGAGGGCCTTTGGGCACAGATACGCAGTATTTT. The whole variable domain, remainder taken from reference TRBV11-2 and TRBJ2-3, is EAGVAQSPRYKIIEKRQSVAFWCNPISGHATLYWYQQILGQGPKLLIQFQNNGVVDDSQLPKDRFSAERLKGVDSTLKIQPAKLEDSAVYLCASSRRLAGGPLGTDTQYFGPGTRLTVL.

This clonotype was found a few times. V and J are TRBV20-1 and TRBJ2-7, with D possibly TRBD2 on 5 matching bases. The germline V gene encodes CDR1 DFQATT and CDR2 SNEGSKA (reference sequence). Trimming removed 0 bases from V and 4 bases from J, with 13 bases in between. The CDR3 sequence is 14 residues long. The CDR3 here is CSAREAPSRYEQYF. CDR3 nucleotide sequence: TGCAGTGCTAGAGAGGCCCCTAGCCGGTACGAGCAGTACTTC.

This clonotype was detected a few times. The chain links TRBV27 to TRBJ2-7; the D gene is possibly TRBD2 (5 bases). The V gene's germline CDR1 is MNHEY and CDR2 SMNVEV (reference sequence). V lost 5 bases and J 0 bases, leaving 17 bases between the germline ends. This CDR3 spans 16 amino acids. In DNA form, the CDR3 reads TGTGCCAGCAGTCCCCCGTACGGGGTGCACTCCTACGAGCAGTACTTC. Protein: CASSPPYGVHSYEQYF.

This clonotype showed up just a few times. The rearrangement joins TRBV7-8 to TRBJ1-5; D is undetermined. The CDR3 is 16 residues long. V dropped 1 base and J dropped 1 base, with 11 bases sitting between them. Germline V gene sequence: CDR1 SGHVS, CDR2 FQNEAQ. DNA for the CDR3: TGTGCCAGCAGCTTAGAGGGTCTCGGAAGCAATCAGCCCCAGCATTTT. It specifies CASSLEGLGSNQPQHF.

This clonotype was seen repeatedly, ten times or more. The chain recombines TRBV29-1 with TRBJ2-1; D is perhaps TRBD2 (6 bases). Germline V gene sequence: CDR1 SQVTM, CDR2 ANQGSEA. V lost 4 bases and J lost 0, with 10 bases in between. The CDR3 has 14 residues. Written as DNA, the CDR3 is TGCAGCGTTGGTAAGCGGGCCTCCTACAATGAGCAGTTCTTC. Amino acids: CSVGKRASYNEQFF.

The genes are TRBV3-1 and TRBJ2-1; D is unclear. Germline-derived CDR1 and CDR2 are LGHDT and YNNKEL (reference sequence). CDR3 length: 14 residues. The V end lost 1 base, the J end lost 10 bases, and 14 bases lay between the germline ends. This chain's CDR3 is CASSQGSGSREQFF. The CDR3 DNA reads TGTGCCAGCAGCCAAGGCTCAGGCTCGAGGGAGCAGTTCTTC.

This clonotype turned up a few times. The chain uses TRBV20-1 and TRBJ2-1; D gene uncertain. The CDR3 extends over 10 amino acids. Deletions cut 5 bases from V and 7 bases from J, with 6 bases between. The germline CDR1 and CDR2 sequences are DFQATT and SNEGSKA (reference sequence). CDR3 sequence (DNA): TGCAGTGCTCTTATTAATGAGCAGTTCTTC. Protein sequence: CSALINEQFF.